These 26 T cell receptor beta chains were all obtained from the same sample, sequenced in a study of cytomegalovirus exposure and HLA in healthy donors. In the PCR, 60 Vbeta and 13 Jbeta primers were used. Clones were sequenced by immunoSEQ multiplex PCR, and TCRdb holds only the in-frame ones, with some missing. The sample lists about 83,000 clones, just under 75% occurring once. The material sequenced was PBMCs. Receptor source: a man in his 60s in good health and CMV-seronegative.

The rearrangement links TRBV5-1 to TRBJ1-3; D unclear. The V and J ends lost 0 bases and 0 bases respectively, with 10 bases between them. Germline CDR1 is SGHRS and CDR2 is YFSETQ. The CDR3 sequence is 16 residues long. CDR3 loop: CASSLVPLDSGNTIYF. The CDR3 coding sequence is TGCGCCAGCAGCTTGGTTCCGTTAGACTCTGGAAACACCATATATTTT.

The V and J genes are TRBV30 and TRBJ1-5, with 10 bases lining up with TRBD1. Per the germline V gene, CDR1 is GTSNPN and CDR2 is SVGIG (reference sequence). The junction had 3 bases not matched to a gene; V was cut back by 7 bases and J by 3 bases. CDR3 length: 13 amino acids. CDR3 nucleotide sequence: TGTGCCTCGGACAGGGGGACCAATCAGCCCCAGCATTTT. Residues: CASDRGTNQPQHF.

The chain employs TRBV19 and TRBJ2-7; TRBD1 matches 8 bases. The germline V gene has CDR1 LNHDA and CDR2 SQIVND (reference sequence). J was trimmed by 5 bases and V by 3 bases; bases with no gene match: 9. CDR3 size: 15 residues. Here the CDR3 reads CASSMSRQGYHEQYF. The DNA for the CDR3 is TGTGCCAGTAGTATGTCGCGACAGGGGTACCACGAGCAGTACTTC.

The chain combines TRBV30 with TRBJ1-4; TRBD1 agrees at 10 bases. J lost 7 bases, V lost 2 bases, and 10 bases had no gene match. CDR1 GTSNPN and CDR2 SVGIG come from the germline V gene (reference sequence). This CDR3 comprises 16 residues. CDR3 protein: CAWSKGQGNSVEKLFF. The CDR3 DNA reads TGTGCCTGGAGTAAGGGACAGGGGAATTCTGTTGAAAAACTGTTTTTT.

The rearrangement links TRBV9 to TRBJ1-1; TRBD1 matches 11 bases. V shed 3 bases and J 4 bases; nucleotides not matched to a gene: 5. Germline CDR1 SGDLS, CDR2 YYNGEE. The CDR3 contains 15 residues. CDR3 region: CASSAGDRGTTEAFF. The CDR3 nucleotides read TGTGCCAGCAGCGCCGGGGACAGGGGGACCACTGAAGCTTTCTTT.

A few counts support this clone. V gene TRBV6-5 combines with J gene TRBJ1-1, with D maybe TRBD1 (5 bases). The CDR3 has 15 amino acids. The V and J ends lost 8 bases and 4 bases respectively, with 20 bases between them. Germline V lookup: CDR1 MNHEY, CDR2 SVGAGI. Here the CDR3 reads CASFSGGDRGTEAFF. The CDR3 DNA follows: TGTGCCAGCTTCTCAGGAGGGGATCGGGGCACTGAAGCTTTCTTT.

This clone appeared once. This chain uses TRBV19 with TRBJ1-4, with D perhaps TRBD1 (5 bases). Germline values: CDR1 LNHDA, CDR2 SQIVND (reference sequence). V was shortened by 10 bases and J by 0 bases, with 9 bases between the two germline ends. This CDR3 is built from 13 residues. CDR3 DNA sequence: TGTGCCACCTGGGGGGCAACTAATGAAAAACTGTTTTTT. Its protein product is CATWGATNEKLFF. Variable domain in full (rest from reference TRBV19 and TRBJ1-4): DGGITQSPKYLFRKEGQNVTLSCEQNLNHDAMYWYRQDPGQGLRLIYYSQIVNDFQKGDIAEGYSVSREKKESFPLTVTSAQKNPTAFYLCATWGATNEKLFFGSGTQLSVL.

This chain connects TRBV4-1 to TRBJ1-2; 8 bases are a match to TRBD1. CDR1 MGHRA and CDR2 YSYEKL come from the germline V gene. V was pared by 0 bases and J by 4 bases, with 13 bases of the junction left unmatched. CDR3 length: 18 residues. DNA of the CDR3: TGCGCCAGCAGCCAAGATCTCCTGGGGGGGACAGGTAGCTATGGCTACACCTTC. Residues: CASSQDLLGGTGSYGYTF.

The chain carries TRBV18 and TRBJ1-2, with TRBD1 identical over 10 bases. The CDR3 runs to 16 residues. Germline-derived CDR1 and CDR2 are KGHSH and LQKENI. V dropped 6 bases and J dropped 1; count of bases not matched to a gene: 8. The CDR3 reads CASSPGGQGDNYGYTF. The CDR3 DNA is TGTGCCAGCTCCCCCGGCGGACAGGGGGATAACTATGGCTACACCTTC.

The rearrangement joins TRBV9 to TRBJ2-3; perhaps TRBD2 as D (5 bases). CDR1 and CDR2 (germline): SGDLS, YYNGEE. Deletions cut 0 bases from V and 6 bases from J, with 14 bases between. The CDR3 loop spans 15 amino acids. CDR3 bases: TGTGCCAGCAGCGTAGACGTTTCGGGGTTTGATACGCAGTATTTT. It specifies CASSVDVSGFDTQYF.

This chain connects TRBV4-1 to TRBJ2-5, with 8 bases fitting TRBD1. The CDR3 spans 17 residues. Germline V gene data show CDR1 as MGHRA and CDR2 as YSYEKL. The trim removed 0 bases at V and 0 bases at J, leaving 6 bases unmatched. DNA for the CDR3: TGCGCCAGCAGCCAAGAGGGTTGGGACAGGAACCAAGAGACCCAGTACTTC. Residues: CASSQEGWDRNQETQYF.

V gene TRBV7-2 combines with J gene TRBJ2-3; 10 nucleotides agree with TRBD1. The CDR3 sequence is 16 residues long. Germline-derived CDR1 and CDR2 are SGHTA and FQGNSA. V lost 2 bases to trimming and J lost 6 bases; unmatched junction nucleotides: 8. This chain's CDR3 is CASSLPLGTGVDTQYF. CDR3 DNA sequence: TGTGCCAGCAGCTTACCTTTAGGGACAGGGGTGGATACGCAGTATTTT.

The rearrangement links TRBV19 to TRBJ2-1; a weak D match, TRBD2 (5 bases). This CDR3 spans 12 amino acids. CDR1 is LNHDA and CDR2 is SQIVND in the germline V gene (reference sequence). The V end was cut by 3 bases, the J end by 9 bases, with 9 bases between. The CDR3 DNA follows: TGTGCCAGTAGTATCGAGGGCGCTGAGCAGTTCTTC. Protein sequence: CASSIEGAEQFF.

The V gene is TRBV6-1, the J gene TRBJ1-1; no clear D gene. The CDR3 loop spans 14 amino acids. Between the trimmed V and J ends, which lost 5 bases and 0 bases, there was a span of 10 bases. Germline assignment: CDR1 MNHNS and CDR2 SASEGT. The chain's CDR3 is CASSLTDMNTEAFF. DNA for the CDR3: TGTGCCAGCAGTCTTACAGATATGAACACTGAAGCTTTCTTT.

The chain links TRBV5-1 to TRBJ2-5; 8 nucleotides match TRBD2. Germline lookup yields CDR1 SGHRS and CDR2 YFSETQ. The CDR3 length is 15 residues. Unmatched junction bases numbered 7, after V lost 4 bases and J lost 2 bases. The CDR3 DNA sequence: TGCGCCAGCAGCCCACTAGCGGTTACTCAAGAGACCCAGTACTTC. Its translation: CASSPLAVTQETQYF.

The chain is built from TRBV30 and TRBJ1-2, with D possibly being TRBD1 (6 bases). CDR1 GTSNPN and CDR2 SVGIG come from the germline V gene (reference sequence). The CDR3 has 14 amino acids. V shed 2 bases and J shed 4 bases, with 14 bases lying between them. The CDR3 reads CAWSLRQDAYGYTF. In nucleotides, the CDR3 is TGTGCCTGGAGTCTCAGACAGGATGCCTATGGCTACACCTTC.

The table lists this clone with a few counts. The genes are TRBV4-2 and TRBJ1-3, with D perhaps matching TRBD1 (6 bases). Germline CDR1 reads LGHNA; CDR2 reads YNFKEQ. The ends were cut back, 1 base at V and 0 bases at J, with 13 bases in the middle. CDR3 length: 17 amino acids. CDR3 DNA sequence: TGTGCCAGCAGCCAAGGGGGGGGACACCTCTCTGGAAACACCATATATTTT. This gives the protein CASSQGGGHLSGNTIYF.

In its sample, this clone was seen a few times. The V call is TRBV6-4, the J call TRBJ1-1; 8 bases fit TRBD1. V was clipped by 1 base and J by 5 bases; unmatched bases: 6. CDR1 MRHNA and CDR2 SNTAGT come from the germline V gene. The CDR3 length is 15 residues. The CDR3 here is CASSDLTGAETEAFF. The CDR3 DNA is TGTGCCAGCAGTGACTTGACAGGGGCAGAAACTGAAGCTTTCTTT.

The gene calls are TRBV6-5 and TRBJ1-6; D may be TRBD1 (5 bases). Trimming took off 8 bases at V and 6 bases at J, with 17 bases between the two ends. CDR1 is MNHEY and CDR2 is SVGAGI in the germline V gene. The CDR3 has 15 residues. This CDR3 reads CASGAAGRGNSPLHF. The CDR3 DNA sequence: TGTGCCAGCGGAGCCGCAGGGCGGGGTAATTCACCCCTCCACTTT.

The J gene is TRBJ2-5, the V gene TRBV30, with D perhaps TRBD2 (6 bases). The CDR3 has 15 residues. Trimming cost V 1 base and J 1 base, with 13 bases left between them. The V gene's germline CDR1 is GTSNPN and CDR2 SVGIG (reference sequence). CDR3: CAWSGDSGTQETQYF. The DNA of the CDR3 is TGTGCCTGGAGTGGGGATAGCGGTACCCAAGAGACCCAGTACTTC.

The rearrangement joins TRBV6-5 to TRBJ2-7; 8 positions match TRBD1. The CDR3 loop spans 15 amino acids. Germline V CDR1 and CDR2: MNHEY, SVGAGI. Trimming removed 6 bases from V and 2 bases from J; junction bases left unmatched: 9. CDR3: CASRNSGTGTYEQYF. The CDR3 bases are TGTGCCAGCAGGAATTCCGGGACAGGAACCTACGAGCAGTACTTC.

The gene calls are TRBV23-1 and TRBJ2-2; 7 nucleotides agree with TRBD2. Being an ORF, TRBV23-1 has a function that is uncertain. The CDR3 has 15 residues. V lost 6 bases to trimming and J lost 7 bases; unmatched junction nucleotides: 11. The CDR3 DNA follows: TGCGCCAGCAGCCCGGGGAGGGGCGCCTACGGGGAGCTGTTTTTT. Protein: CASSPGRGAYGELFF.

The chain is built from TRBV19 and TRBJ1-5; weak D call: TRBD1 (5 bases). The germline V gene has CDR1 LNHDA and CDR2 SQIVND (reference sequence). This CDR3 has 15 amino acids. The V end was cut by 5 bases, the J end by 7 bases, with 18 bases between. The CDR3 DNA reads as TGTGCCAGTAGTTCCGTCGGGGGTTTCGGACAGCCCCAGCATTTT. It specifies CASSSVGGFGQPQHF.

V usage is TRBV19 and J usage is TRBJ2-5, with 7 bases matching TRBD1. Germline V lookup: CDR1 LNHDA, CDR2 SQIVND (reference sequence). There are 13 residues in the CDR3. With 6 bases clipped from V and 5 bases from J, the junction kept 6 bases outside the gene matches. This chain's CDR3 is CASREGGKETQYF. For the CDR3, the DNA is TGTGCCAGTAGGGAAGGGGGCAAGGAGACCCAGTACTTC.

The CDR3 DNA is TGTGCCAGCTCACCAGACAGGGGTGGCAACGAGCAGTACTTC. Translating gives CASSPDRGGNEQYF. The chain combines TRBV18 with TRBJ2-7; 8 nucleotides agree with TRBD1. After removal of 2 bases from V and 5 bases from J, the junction contained 5 bases not matched to a gene. The CDR3 is made up of 14 amino acids. The germline V gene encodes CDR1 KGHSH and CDR2 LQKENI.

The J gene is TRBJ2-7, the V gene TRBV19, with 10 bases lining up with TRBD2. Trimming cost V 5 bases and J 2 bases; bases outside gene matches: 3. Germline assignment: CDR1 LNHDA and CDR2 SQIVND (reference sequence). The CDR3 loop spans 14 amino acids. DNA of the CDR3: TGTGCCAGTAGTCCCAGCGGGGGGGCCTACGAGCAGTACTTC. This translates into CASSPSGGAYEQYF.